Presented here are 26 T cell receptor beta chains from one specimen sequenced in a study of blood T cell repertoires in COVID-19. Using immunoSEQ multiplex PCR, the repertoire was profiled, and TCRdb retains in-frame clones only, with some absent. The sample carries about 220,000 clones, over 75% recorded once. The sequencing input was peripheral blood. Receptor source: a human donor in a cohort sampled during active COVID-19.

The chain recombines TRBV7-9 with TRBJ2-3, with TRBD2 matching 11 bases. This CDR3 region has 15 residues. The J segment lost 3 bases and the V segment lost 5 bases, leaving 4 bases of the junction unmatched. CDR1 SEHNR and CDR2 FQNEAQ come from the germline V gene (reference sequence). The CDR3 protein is CASSELAGVTDTQYF. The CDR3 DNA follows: TGTGCCAGCAGCGAACTAGCGGGAGTGACAGATACGCAGTATTTT.

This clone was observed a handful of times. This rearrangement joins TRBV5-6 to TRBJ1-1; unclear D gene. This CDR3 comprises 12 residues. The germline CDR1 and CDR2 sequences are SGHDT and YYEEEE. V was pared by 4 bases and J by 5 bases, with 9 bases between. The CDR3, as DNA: TGTGCCAGCAGCGCAGACATGACTGAAGCTTTCTTT. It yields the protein CASSADMTEAFF.

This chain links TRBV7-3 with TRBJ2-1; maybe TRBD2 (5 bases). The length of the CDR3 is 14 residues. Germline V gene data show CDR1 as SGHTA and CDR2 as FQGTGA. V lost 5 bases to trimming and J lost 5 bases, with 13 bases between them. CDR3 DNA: TGTGCCAGCAGCCCGAGGGCGTCTCACAATGAGCAGTTCTTC. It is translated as CASSPRASHNEQFF.

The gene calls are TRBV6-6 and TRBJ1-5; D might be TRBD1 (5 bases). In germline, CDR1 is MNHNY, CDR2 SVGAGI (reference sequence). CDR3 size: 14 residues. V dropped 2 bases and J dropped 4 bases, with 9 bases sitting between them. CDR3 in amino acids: CASSYVGQNQPQHF. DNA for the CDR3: TGTGCCAGCAGTTACGTCGGACAAAATCAGCCCCAGCATTTT.

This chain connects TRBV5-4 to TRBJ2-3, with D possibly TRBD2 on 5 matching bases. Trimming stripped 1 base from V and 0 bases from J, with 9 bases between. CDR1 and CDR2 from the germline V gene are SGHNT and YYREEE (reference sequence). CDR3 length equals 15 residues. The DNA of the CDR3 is TGTGCCAGCAGCTTGACTAGAAGTAGCACAGATACGCAGTATTTT. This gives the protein CASSLTRSSTDTQYF. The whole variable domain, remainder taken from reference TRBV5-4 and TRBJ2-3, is ETGVTQSPTHLIKTRGQQVTLRCSSQSGHNTVSWYQQALGQGPQFIFQYYREEENGRGNFPPRFSGLQFPNYSSELNVNALELDDSALYLCASSLTRSSTDTQYFGPGTRLTVL.

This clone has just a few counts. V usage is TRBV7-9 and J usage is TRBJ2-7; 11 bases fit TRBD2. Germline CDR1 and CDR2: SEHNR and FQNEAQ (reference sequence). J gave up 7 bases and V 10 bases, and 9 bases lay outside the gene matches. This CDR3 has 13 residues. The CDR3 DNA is TGTGCCACTTCCGGACTAGCGGGTTGGGAGCAGTACTTC. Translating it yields CATSGLAGWEQYF.

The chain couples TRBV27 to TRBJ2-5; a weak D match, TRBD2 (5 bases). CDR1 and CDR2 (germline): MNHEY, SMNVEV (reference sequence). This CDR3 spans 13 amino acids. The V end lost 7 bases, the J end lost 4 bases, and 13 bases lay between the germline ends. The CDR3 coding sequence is TGTGCCAGCACACCGAGAGGAGGAGAGACCCAGTACTTC. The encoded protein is CASTPRGGETQYF.

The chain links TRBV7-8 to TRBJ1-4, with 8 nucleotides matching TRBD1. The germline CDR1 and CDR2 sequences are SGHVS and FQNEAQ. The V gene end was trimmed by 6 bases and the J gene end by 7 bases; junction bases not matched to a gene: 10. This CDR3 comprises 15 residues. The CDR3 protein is CASRSGQGRGEKLFF. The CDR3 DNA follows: TGTGCCAGCAGGTCCGGACAGGGAAGGGGTGAAAAACTGTTTTTT.

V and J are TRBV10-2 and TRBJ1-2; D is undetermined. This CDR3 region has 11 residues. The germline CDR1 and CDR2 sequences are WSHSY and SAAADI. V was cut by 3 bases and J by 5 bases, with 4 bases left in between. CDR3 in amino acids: CASSDLYGYTF. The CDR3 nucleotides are TGCGCCAGCAGTGACTTATATGGCTACACCTTC.

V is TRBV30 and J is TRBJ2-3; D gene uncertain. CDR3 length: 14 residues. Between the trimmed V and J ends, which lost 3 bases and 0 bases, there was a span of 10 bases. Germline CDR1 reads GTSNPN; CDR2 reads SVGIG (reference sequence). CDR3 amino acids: CAWRAFSSTDTQYF. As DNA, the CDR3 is TGTGCCTGGAGGGCCTTCTCTAGCACAGATACGCAGTATTTT.

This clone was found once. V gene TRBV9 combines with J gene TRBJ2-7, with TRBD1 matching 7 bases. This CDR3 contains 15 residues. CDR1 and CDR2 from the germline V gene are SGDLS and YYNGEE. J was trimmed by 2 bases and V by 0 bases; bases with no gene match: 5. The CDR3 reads CASSVGSTGTYEQYF. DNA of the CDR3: TGTGCCAGCAGCGTAGGATCGACAGGGACCTACGAGCAGTACTTC.

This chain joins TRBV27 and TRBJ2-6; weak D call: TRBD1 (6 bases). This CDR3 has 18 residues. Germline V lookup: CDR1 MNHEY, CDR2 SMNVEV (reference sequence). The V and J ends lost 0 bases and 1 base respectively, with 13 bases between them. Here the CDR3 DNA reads TGTGCCAGCAGTTTATCCCCAGGGGCGGGTTCTGGGGCCAACGTCCTGACTTTC. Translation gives CASSLSPGAGSGANVLTF.

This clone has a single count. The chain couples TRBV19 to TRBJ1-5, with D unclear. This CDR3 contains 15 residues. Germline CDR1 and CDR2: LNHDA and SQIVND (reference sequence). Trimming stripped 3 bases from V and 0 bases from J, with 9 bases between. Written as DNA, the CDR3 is TGTGCCAGTAGTATCGACTTAGATAGCAATCAGCCCCAGCATTTT. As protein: CASSIDLDSNQPQHF. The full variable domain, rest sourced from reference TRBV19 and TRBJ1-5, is DGGITQSPKYLFRKEGQNVTLSCEQNLNHDAMYWYRQDPGQGLRLIYYSQIVNDFQKGDIAEGYSVSREKKESFPLTVTSAQKNPTAFYLCASSIDLDSNQPQHFGDGTRLSIL.

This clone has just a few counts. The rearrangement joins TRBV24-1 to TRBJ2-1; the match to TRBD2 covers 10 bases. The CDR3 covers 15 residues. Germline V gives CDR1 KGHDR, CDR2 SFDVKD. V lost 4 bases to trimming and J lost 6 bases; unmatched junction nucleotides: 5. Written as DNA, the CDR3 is TGTGCCACCAGTGACAAACTAGCGGGGCGCAATGAGCAGTTCTTC. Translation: CATSDKLAGRNEQFF.

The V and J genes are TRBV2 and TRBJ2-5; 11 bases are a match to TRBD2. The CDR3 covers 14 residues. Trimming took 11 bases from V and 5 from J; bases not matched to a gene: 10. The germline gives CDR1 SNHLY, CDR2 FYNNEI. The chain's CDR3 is CAALSGRALETQYF. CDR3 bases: TGTGCCGCCCTTAGCGGGAGGGCCCTTGAGACCCAGTACTTC.

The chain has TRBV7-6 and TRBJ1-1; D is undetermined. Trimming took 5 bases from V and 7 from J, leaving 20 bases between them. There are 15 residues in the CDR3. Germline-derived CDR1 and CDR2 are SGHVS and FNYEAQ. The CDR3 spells CASSPNFGLLDEAFF. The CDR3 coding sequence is TGTGCCAGCAGCCCCAACTTCGGACTTCTCGATGAAGCTTTCTTT.

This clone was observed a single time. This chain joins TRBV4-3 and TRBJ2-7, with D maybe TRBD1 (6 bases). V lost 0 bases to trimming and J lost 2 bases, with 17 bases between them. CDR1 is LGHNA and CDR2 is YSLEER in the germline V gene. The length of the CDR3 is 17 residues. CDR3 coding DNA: TGCGCCAGCAGCCAAGATCGAGTGACAGGACATCCCTACGAGCAGTACTTC. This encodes CASSQDRVTGHPYEQYF.

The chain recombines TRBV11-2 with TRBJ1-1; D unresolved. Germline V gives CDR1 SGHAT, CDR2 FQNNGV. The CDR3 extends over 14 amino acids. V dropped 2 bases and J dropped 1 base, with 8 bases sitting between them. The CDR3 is CASSLSGTNTEAFF. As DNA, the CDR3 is TGTGCCAGCAGCTTAAGCGGAACGAACACTGAAGCTTTCTTT.

Here the CDR3 DNA reads TGTGCCAGCAGCGGATGGGACAGTAAGAGTGGGGCCAACGTCCTGACTTTC. Translated, it gives CASSGWDSKSGANVLTF. This chain uses TRBV7-2 with TRBJ2-6, with TRBD1 matching over 7 bases. Germline CDR1 and CDR2: SGHTA and FQGNSA. With V trimmed by 5 bases and J by 3 bases, 10 bases remained unmatched. The CDR3 covers 17 residues.

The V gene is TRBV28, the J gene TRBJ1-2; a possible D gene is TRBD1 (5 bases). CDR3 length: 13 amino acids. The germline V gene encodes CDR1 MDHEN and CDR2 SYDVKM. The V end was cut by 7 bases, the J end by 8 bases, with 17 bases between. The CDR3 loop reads CASTGRALWGYTF. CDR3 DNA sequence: TGTGCCAGCACTGGCAGGGCCCTATGGGGCTACACCTTC.

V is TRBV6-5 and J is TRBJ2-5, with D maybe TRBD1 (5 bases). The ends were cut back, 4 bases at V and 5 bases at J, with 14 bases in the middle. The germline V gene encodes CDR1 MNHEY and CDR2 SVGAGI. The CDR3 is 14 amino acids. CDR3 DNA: TGTGCCAGCAGTTCATTCAGGGCTCGGGAGACCCAGTACTTC. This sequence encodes CASSSFRARETQYF.

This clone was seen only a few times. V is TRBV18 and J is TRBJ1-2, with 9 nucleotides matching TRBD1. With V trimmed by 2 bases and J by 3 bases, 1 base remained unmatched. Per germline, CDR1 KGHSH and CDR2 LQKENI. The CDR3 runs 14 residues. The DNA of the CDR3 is TGTGCCAGCTCACCAAGGACAGGGGACTATGGCTACACCTTC. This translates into CASSPRTGDYGYTF.

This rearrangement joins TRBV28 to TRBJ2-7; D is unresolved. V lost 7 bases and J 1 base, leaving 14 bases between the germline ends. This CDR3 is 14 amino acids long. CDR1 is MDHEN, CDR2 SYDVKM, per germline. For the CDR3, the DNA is TGTGCCAGCATCCCGCCTAGTGGGTCCTACGAGCAGTACTTC. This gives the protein CASIPPSGSYEQYF.

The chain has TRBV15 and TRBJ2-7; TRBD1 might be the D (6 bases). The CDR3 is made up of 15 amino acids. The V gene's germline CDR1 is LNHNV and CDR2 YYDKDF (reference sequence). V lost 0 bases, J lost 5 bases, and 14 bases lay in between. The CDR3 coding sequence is TGTGCCACCAGCAGAGAAAGCAGACAGGTTGACGAGCAGTACTTC. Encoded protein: CATSRESRQVDEQYF.

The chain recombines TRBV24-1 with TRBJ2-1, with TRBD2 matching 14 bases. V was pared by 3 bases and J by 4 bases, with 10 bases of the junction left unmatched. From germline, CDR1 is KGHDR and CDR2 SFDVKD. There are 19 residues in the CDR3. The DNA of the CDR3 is TGTGCCACCAGTGATCCTGGGACTAGCGGGAGAGGAGGGTACAATGAGCAGTTCTTC. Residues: CATSDPGTSGRGGYNEQFF.

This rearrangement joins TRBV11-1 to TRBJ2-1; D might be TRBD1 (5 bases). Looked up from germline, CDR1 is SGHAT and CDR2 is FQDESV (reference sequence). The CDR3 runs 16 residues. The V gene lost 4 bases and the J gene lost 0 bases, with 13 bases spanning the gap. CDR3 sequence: CASSSHRSSSYNEQFF. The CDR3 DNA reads TGTGCCAGCAGCTCCCACAGGTCGAGCTCCTACAATGAGCAGTTCTTC.